This TCR beta chain was sequenced for a study of T cells in Graves' hyperthyroidism and ophthalmopathy. Study-level findings and limits: Most thyroid clonotypes expanded above 0.001 appeared in blood too. Separating ophthalmopathy from stable hyperthyroidism was achieved by a 13 V-J model.

Subjects aged 18 to 65 presented with newly diagnosed hyperthyroidism of less than 2 months' duration. Thyroid ultrasound and orbital computed tomography, with clinical symptoms and serum thyroxine and TRAb, informed diagnoses. The ends were cut back, 0 bases at V and 0 bases at J, with 13 bases in the middle. Germline V gives CDR1 SGHTA, CDR2 FQGNSA. The CDR3 runs 17 residues. There are many counts of this clonotype. Antigen: not known. From RNA transcripts, TCR beta CDR3 regions were amplified. The HTBI set primed first-round TCR CDR3 RT-PCR. TCRdb itself ran the multiplex PCR reads through MiXCR, one entry per CDR3 protein. This table holds a few hundred thousand distinct CDR3 sequences, about 13% found once.

The sequenced sample consisted of blood. V and J are TRBV7-2 and TRBJ2-3; D is possibly TRBD1 or TRBD2 (5 bases each). This clonotype originated in a man in his thirties or forties with Graves' hyperthyroidism that later progressed to Graves' ophthalmopathy. CDR3 DNA sequence: TGTGCCAGCAGCTTAGCCGGGACCGCACAAAGCACAGATACGCAGTATTTT. Protein sequence: CASSLAGTAQSTDTQYF.